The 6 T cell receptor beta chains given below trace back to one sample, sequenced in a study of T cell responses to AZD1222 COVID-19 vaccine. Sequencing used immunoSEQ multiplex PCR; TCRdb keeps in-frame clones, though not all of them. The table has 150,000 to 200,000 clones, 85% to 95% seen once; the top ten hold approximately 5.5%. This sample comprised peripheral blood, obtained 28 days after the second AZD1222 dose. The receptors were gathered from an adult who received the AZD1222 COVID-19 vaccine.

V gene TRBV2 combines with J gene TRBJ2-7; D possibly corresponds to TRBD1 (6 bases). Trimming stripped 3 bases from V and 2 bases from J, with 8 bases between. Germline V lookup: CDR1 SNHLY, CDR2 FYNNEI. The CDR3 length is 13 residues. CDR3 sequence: CASSDQGPYEQYF. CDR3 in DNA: TGTGCCAGCAGTGACCAGGGGCCCTACGAGCAGTACTTC.

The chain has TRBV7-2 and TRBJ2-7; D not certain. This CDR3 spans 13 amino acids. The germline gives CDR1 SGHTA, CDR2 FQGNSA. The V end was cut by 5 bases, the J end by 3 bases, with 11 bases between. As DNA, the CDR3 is TGTGCCAGCAGCCCTACCGTTAACTACGAGCAGTACTTC. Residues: CASSPTVNYEQYF. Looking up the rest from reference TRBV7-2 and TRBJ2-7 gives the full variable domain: GAGVSQSPSNKVTEKGKDVELRCDPISGHTALYWYRQSLGQGLEFLIYFQGNSAPDKSGLPSDRFSAERTGGSVSTLTIQRTQQEDSAVYLCASSPTVNYEQYFGPGTRLTVT.

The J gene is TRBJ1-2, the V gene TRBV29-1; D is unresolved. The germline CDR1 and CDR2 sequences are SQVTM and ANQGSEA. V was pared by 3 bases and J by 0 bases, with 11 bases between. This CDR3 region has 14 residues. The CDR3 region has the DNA TGCAGCGTTGAGGGCGGCTTTCCTAACTATGGCTACACCTTC. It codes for CSVEGGFPNYGYTF.

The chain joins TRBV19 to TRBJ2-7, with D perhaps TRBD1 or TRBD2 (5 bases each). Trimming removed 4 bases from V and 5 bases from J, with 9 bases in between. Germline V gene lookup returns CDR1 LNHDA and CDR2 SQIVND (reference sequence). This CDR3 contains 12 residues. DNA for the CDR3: TGTGCCAGTAGTAAAGGGGACCACGAGCAGTACTTC. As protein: CASSKGDHEQYF. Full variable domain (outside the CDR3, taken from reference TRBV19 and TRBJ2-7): DGGITQSPKYLFRKEGQNVTLSCEQNLNHDAMYWYRQDPGQGLRLIYYSQIVNDFQKGDIAEGYSVSREKKESFPLTVTSAQKNPTAFYLCASSKGDHEQYFGPGTRLTVT.

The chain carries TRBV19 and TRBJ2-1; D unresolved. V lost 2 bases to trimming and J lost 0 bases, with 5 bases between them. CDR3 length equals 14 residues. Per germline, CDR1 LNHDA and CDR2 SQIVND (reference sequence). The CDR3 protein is CASSISSSYNEQFF. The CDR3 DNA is TGTGCCAGTAGTATATCCAGCTCCTACAATGAGCAGTTCTTC.

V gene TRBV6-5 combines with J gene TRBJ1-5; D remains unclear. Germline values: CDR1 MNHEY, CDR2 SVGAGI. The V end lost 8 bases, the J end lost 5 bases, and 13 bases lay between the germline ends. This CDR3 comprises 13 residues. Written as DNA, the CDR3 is TGTGCCAGCGGGAACGGACCGTATCAGCCCCAGCATTTT. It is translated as CASGNGPYQPQHF.